This T cell receptor (beta chain) stems from a study of CD8 T cells in Susac syndrome. Sequencing of TCR beta was performed on blood CD8+ and CD4+ T cells. With random hexamers, 0.5 to 1 ug RNA was reverse transcribed. TCRdb redid the calling of the immunoSEQ multiplex PCR reads with MiXCR, one entry per CDR3 protein. Of some 150,000 distinct CDR3 sequences in the sample, roughly 96% are singletons; the top ten hold about 0.16%. Germline assignment: CDR1 DFQATT and CDR2 SNEGSKA (reference sequence). The CDR3 loop spans 15 amino acids. Trimming took 5 bases from V and 5 from J; bases not matched to a gene: 8.

The source material was CD4+ T cells from PBMCs. This TCR was sampled from a human donor with Susac syndrome. The gene calls are TRBV20-1 and TRBJ2-1, with 11 positions matching TRBD2. This chain's CDR3 is CSAPDPGLADNEQFF. CDR3 in DNA: TGCAGTGCTCCTGACCCGGGACTAGCGGACAATGAGCAGTTCTTC.